This entry lists 26 T cell receptor beta chains sequenced from one sample in a study of T cells in AML relapse after transplant. TCR alpha and beta chains were amplified from RNA by modified RACE PCR. TCRdb reprocessed the PCR reads via MiXCR and lists one record per CDR3 protein. The repertoire holds 3,000 to 4,000 distinct CDR3 sequences, with about 11% as singletons. The material was bone marrow, either the whole sample or a sorted T cell fraction (not recorded which), obtained in complete remission. The receptor set was obtained from a human donor who had a stem cell transplant for acute myeloid leukemia. The T cells may partly be graft donor cells.

The table lists this clonotype with a few counts. This chain joins TRBV12-3 or TRBV12-4 and TRBJ2-1; 7 bases are a match to TRBD1. After removal of 8 bases from V and 9 bases from J, the junction contained 16 bases not matched to a gene. The CDR3 consists of 15 residues. CDR3 loop: CASSSPGQTPGEQFF. CDR3 in DNA: TGTGCCAGCTCGAGCCCGGGACAGACCCCCGGTGAGCAGTTCTTC.

This clonotype was found many times. The chain employs TRBV7-2 and TRBJ1-5; D is unclear. CDR3 length: 13 residues. Between the trimmed V and J ends, which lost 1 base and 5 bases, there was a span of 6 bases. Germline V gene lookup returns CDR1 SGHTA and CDR2 FQGNSA. For the CDR3, the DNA is TGTGCCAGCAGCTTAGTTAGATATCAGCCCCAGCATTTT. Translating gives CASSLVRYQPQHF.

This clonotype is deemed medium-sized. V usage is TRBV10-3 and J usage is TRBJ2-1, with D possibly TRBD1 on 6 matching bases. The CDR3 runs 17 residues. In germline, CDR1 is ENHRY, CDR2 SYGVKD. Trimming cost V 2 bases and J 3 bases, with 17 bases left between them. DNA of the CDR3: TGTGCCATCAGTGAGCGCCTTTCGGCAGGGGACTACAATGAGCAGTTCTTC. It encodes CAISERLSAGDYNEQFF.

The chain combines TRBV28 with TRBJ2-7; 8 nucleotides match TRBD2. Germline CDR1 MDHEN, CDR2 SYDVKM. Unmatched junction bases numbered 6, after V lost 2 bases and J lost 3 bases. This CDR3 has 15 amino acids. CDR3 protein: CASSLPGGGSYEQYF. The CDR3 DNA follows: TGTGCCAGCAGTTTACCCGGGGGGGGGAGCTACGAGCAGTACTTC.

By share of the sample, this clonotype is medium-sized. The V call is TRBV20-1, the J call TRBJ2-7; 9 bases are shared with TRBD2. Germline values: CDR1 DFQATT, CDR2 SNEGSKA (reference sequence). V trimming: 3 bases; J trimming: 4 bases; junction bases outside the gene matches: 4. The CDR3 has 13 residues. CDR3 sequence reads: CSASGAGGYEQYF. The DNA of the CDR3 is TGCAGTGCTAGTGGAGCGGGGGGTTACGAGCAGTACTTC.

This clonotype is judged medium-sized (0.01 to 0.1%). V is TRBV4-2 and J is TRBJ2-1; 11 nucleotides agree with TRBD2. Per the germline V gene, CDR1 is LGHNA and CDR2 is YNFKEQ. The ends lost 8 bases at V and 8 bases at J; junction bases unmatched: 8. The CDR3 contains 14 residues. CDR3 sequence (DNA): TGTGCCAGCGGTAGCGGGGGGGCCGGAGATGAGCAGTTCTTC. It encodes CASGSGGAGDEQFF.

Sample share makes this clonotype medium-sized. V gene TRBV5-1 combines with J gene TRBJ2-3; 9 bases fit TRBD1. CDR1 and CDR2 (germline): SGHRS, YFSETQ. CDR3 length: 16 amino acids. V dropped 1 base and J dropped 0; count of bases not matched to a gene: 3. CDR3 amino acids: CASSLRGQGSTDTQYF. In DNA, the CDR3 is TGCGCCAGCAGCTTGAGAGGACAGGGGAGCACAGATACGCAGTATTTT.

Of note for this clonotype: Since a much larger clone is just one base distant, this may be a read error. V gene TRBV4-1 combines with J gene TRBJ2-1, with D unclear. From germline, CDR1 is MGHRA and CDR2 YSYEKL. The CDR3 totals 13 residues. The CDR3 DNA follows: TGCGCCGGCAGCCAAGATTTTAACAATGAGCAGTTCTTC. This translates into CAGSQDFNNEQFF.

By its share, this clonotype is medium-sized. The chain has TRBV7-8 and TRBJ1-4; D remains ambiguous. This CDR3 spans 15 amino acids. With 2 bases removed from V and 0 bases from J, the gap between germline ends came to 7 bases. CDR1 is SGHVS, CDR2 FQNEAQ, per germline. The CDR3 region has the DNA TGTGCCAGCAGCTTATCGGACGCAACTAATGAAAAACTGTTTTTT. It encodes CASSLSDATNEKLFF.

This clonotype was observed a handful of times. The chain has TRBV30 and TRBJ2-2; D not resolved. With 4 bases removed from V and 2 bases from J, the gap between germline ends came to 8 bases. The germline V gene encodes CDR1 GTSNPN and CDR2 SVGIG (reference sequence). The CDR3 is made up of 13 amino acids. This CDR3 reads CAWMHKNTGELFF. In DNA, the CDR3 is TGTGCCTGGATGCACAAAAACACCGGGGAGCTGTTTTTT.

This clonotype has just a few counts. The CDR3 region is CASSFQGAGELFF. The CDR3 DNA follows: TGTGCCAGCAGTTTTCAGGGAGCCGGGGAGCTGTTTTTT. The V and J genes are TRBV12-3 or TRBV12-4 and TRBJ2-2; possibly TRBD1 or TRBD2 for D (5 bases each). This CDR3 spans 13 amino acids. Trimming took 3 bases from V and 6 from J, leaving 8 bases between them.

This clonotype is classed as medium-sized (0.01 to 0.1%). The genes are TRBV5-5 and TRBJ1-5; D is possibly TRBD1 (5 bases). V was trimmed by 1 base and J by 1 base, leaving 9 bases between them. Germline V gene data show CDR1 as SGHKS and CDR2 as YYEKEE (reference sequence). CDR3 length: 15 residues. The CDR3 DNA sequence: TGTGCCAGCAGCTTGAGGCAGGGAAGCAATCAGCCCCAGCATTTT. It is translated as CASSLRQGSNQPQHF.

The chain links TRBV18 to TRBJ2-1; unclear D gene. Looked up from germline, CDR1 is KGHSH and CDR2 is LQKENI. CDR3 size: 13 residues. Trimming removed 4 bases at V and 5 bases at J, with 9 bases between. CDR3 sequence: CASSLDTNNEQFF. CDR3 in DNA: TGTGCCAGCTCACTAGACACAAACAATGAGCAGTTCTTC.

This clonotype appeared many times. The chain links TRBV5-1 to TRBJ2-1, with 11 bases identical to TRBD2. V shed 4 bases and J 7 bases; nucleotides not matched to a gene: 16. Germline values: CDR1 SGHRS, CDR2 YFSETQ. This CDR3 region has 18 residues. The CDR3 loop is CASSDVGSGGATRNEQFF. In DNA, the CDR3 is TGCGCCAGCAGCGACGTTGGTAGCGGGGGGGCTACTCGTAATGAGCAGTTCTTC.

This clonotype is labeled as medium-sized. The chain employs TRBV12-3 or TRBV12-4 and TRBJ2-1; D is undetermined. Trimming removed 6 bases at V and 6 bases at J, with 9 bases between. The CDR3 loop spans 12 amino acids. CDR3 sequence: CASRLGSNEQFF. Written as DNA, the CDR3 is TGTGCCAGCAGGCTAGGTAGCAATGAGCAGTTCTTC.

This clonotype is medium-sized. The DNA for the CDR3 is TGTGCCAGCAGTTCCGACATAACTGGGGCCAACGTCCTGACTTTC. Translated: CASSSDITGANVLTF. V is TRBV6-2 or TRBV6-3 and J is TRBJ2-6; D unresolved. The CDR3 covers 15 residues. In germline, CDR1 is MNHEY, CDR2 SVGEGT. Trimming took off 4 bases at V and 2 bases at J, with 9 bases between the two ends.

By share, this clonotype ranks as medium-sized. The chain combines TRBV4-1 with TRBJ2-3; D perhaps matches TRBD2 (7 bases). The CDR3 covers 17 residues. Germline CDR1 and CDR2: MGHRA and YSYEKL. The germline V and J ends were trimmed by 1 base and 2 bases, with 16 bases remaining between them. CDR3 residues: CASSQVYGGADTDTQYF. The CDR3 DNA follows: TGCGCCAGCAGCCAAGTATATGGGGGGGCGGACACAGATACGCAGTATTTT.

By its share, this clonotype is medium-sized. V usage is TRBV5-1 and J usage is TRBJ2-1; D perhaps matches TRBD1 (5 bases). V lost 5 bases and J 7 bases, leaving 7 bases between the germline ends. The CDR3 extends over 11 amino acids. The V gene's germline CDR1 is SGHRS and CDR2 YFSETQ. CDR3 nucleotides: TGCGCCAGCAGGTCAGGGAATGAGCAGTTCTTC. This gives the protein CASRSGNEQFF.

This clonotype is deemed medium-sized. The chain uses TRBV2 and TRBJ1-1; D uncertain. The CDR3 covers 13 residues. V was shortened by 7 bases and J by 0 bases, with 9 bases between the two germline ends. CDR1 is SNHLY and CDR2 is FYNNEI in the germline V gene. The CDR3 coding sequence is TGTGCCAGCATGCACGGAATGAACACTGAAGCTTTCTTT. Its protein product is CASMHGMNTEAFF.

By its share, this clonotype is medium-sized. The J gene is TRBJ2-7, the V gene TRBV12-3 or TRBV12-4; TRBD2 aligns across 8 bases. V lost 2 bases to trimming and J lost 6 bases; unmatched junction nucleotides: 3. This CDR3 contains 13 residues. CDR3 DNA: TGTGCCAGCAGTTTAAGCCGGGGGGGCGAGCAGTACTTC. This translates into CASSLSRGGEQYF.

This clonotype showed up many times. The chain joins TRBV4-1 to TRBJ1-1, with D possibly matching TRBD1 (5 bases). V gave up 3 bases and J gave up 4 bases, with 21 bases separating them. This CDR3 has 17 amino acids. Per the germline V gene, CDR1 is MGHRA and CDR2 is YSYEKL. CDR3 in amino acids: CASSHFTLGRRATEAFF. The CDR3 coding sequence is TGCGCCAGCAGCCATTTTACCTTGGGACGGAGGGCCACTGAAGCTTTCTTT.

The rearrangement uses TRBV27 and TRBJ2-6; no reliable D call. The ends were cut back, 0 bases at V and 2 bases at J, with 2 bases in the middle. Germline lookup yields CDR1 MNHEY and CDR2 SMNVEV (reference sequence). This CDR3 has 14 amino acids. Here the CDR3 DNA reads TGTGCCAGCAGTTTATCGGCTGGGGCCAACGTCCTGACTTTC. This encodes CASSLSAGANVLTF.

By share, this clonotype counts as medium-sized. The chain recombines TRBV20-1 with TRBJ1-2, with a possible D match to TRBD1 (5 bases). The CDR3 is 11 residues long. In germline, CDR1 is DFQATT, CDR2 SNEGSKA (reference sequence). The ends were cut back, 4 bases at V and 8 bases at J, with 11 bases in the middle. CDR3: CSATGTGGYTF. CDR3 coding DNA: TGCAGTGCTACCGGGACGGGCGGCTACACCTTC.

By share of the sample, this clonotype is medium-sized. This chain uses TRBV7-9 with TRBJ2-3; 7 bases map to TRBD1. Germline CDR1 is SEHNR and CDR2 is FQNEAQ (reference sequence). This CDR3 is 15 amino acids long. The trim removed 5 bases at V and 2 bases at J, leaving 7 bases unmatched. CDR3 sequence reads: CASSPPGTATDTQYF. CDR3 nucleotide sequence: TGTGCCAGCAGCCCCCCCGGGACAGCCACAGATACGCAGTATTTT.

By share of the sample, this clonotype is medium-sized (0.01 to 0.1%). This chain uses TRBV18 with TRBJ1-6; the match to TRBD1 covers 12 bases. Germline V gene lookup returns CDR1 KGHSH and CDR2 LQKENI. The V and J ends lost 3 bases and 9 bases, in that order; junction bases with no gene match: 3. The CDR3 consists of 15 residues. The CDR3: CASSPGTGGSSPLHF. The CDR3 DNA reads TGTGCCAGCTCACCCGGGACAGGGGGCAGTTCACCCCTCCACTTT.

By share, this clonotype ranks as large. V is TRBV28 and J is TRBJ1-2, with TRBD1 identical over 10 bases. The CDR3 runs to 15 residues. Germline V gives CDR1 MDHEN, CDR2 SYDVKM. J gave up 4 bases and V 6 bases, and 8 bases lay outside the gene matches. The CDR3 DNA reads as TGTGCCAGCAGGTTCCGACAGGGGGCATCCTATGGCTACACCTTC. This encodes CASRFRQGASYGYTF.